The T cell receptor (beta chain) under discussion was sequenced for a study of blood T cell repertoires in COVID-19. The CDR3 extends over 13 amino acids. V lost 2 bases and J lost 8, with 9 bases in between. Here immunoSEQ multiplex PCR was the method, and the copy in TCRdb shows in-frame clones only, minus some. The sample includes 300,000 to 450,000 clones, about 89% of them seen just once. This chain connects TRBV12-3 or TRBV12-4 to TRBJ1-4; tentative D call: TRBD1 (5 bases). Sample: peripheral blood. This sequence originates from a woman in her 30s with COVID-19, enrolled during active disease. CDR3 DNA: TGTGCCAGCAGTTTAAGTAGGGGCGAAAAACTGTTTTTT. Translation: CASSLSRGEKLFF.